This TCR beta chain was documented in a study of blood T cells in healthy people across ages (dated by TCRdb to between 2014 and 2017). With respect to the entire study: In model experiments, roughly one uniquely barcoded TCR beta cDNA molecule per two T cells was captured by template switching. The donors were divided into four age groups: young (average around 15 years), middle-aged (roughly 40), aged (62) and long-lived (nearly 85). The study analyzed two additional independent replicas of 1 million unique cDNA reads from the same blood draw for two donors, one aged 18 to 30 and one aged 80 or older. To avoid experimental bias, donors of different ages were distributed randomly across sequencing lanes. To track age-related changes in TCR beta repertoire diversity, the study relied on deep sequencing normalized with unique cDNA molecular identifiers. The full study reports these points: The long-lived group showed more naive CD4+ T cells, fewer expanded clones and increased TCR diversity than the aged group, suggesting age selection. The CMV infection status of donors was not known, potentially confounding age-related changes in expanded clonotypes. Since profiling was done on bulk unsorted PBMCs, naive and antigen-experienced compartments could not be conclusively compared. As age increased, observed TCR beta diversity per million T cells dropped in a roughly linear way, and a significant reduction was already evident by age about 36. Estimates of total diversity based on one million sequenced T cells were considered lower bounds and underestimates. The percentage of naive T cells measured by flow cytometry correlated strongly with observed TCR beta diversity.

Library creation used 5' RACE. The data were produced on an Illumina HiSeq 2500. A second about 7 to 11 cycle PCR used a sample-barcoded 5' primer and a J-beta primer mix. A template-switch 5' adaptor carrying 12 random nucleotides introduced a unique molecular identifier onto each TCR beta cDNA molecule. At least 2.5 million CDR3-containing paired-end reads were obtained from each sample. All of the RNA was converted into first-strand cDNA using the Mint cDNA synthesis kit, with a TRBC-specific oligonucleotide serving as the primer. Following uracil-DNA glycosylase treatment, all cDNA underwent a first 18-cycle PCR with the universal primers M1SS and BC2_uni_R. On the study's bioinformatics: Each sample was normalized by randomly selecting 1 million high-quality reads, each carrying a distinct molecular identifier. Instead of being binned into consensus sequences, reads that shared molecular identifiers were thrown out. CDR3 identification, clonotype clustering and error correction used MiTCR with a Q25 quality threshold and the strictest error-elimination algorithm. A nonparametric unseen species model using Euler transformation provided a lower-bound estimate of total TCR beta diversity. TCRdb trimmed public reads at Q25 via fastp, called clones via MiXCR and kept in-frame beta chains. Rows are combined by CDR3 protein, so each entry shows the most common genes and DNA. Here the V and J calls rest on TCRdb's processing, not on the authors' analysis. This sample holds over 1,500,000 distinct CDR3 sequences; 40% to 55% were observed only once. 2% to 2.5% of the sample comes from the top ten.

The germline V gene provides CDR1 LGHNA and CDR2 YSLEER. The cysteine opens and the phenylalanine closes a CDR3 of 16 amino acids. Only the CDR3 DNA is retained, 48 bases long and in frame from the first base. The donors were some 36 Caucasian individuals from Russia, aged roughly 6 to 100 years, who were systemically healthy. Each donor gave approximately 9.3 milliliters of peripheral blood, collected into EDTA-treated Vacutainer tubes. PBMCs were isolated by Ficoll-Paque density-gradient centrifugation, with at least 7 million obtained per sample. Trizol reagent was used to extract total RNA from PBMCs, with at least 6 micrograms per sample. Naive CD45RAhigh/CD27high T cell percentages were measured by flow cytometry on a PBMC aliquot from every donor. With respect to this clonotype: Its antigen target is currently unknown. Per-base qualities were not stored, and no clone one base away is much larger.

The sequence is built from TRBV4-3 and TRBJ2-1, and 11 junctional nucleotides match TRBD2. The J call may be faulty, since TRBJ2-7 better matches the DNA end. This clonotype was sampled from a woman between 40 and 55 years old in good health. The sample comprised blood. The CDR3 corresponds to CASSQDGTSGYNEQYF. DNA sequence: TGCGCCAGCAGCCAAGATGGGACTAGCGGCTACAATGAGCAGTACTTC.